The rows below give T cell receptor beta chains drawn from one sample of a study of cytomegalovirus exposure and HLA in healthy donors. Measured with immunoSEQ multiplex PCR; TCRdb has only the in-frame clones, and not every one. The sample lists roughly 43,000 clones, under 65% seen once, with approximately 8.4% in the top ten. Sequencing used PBMCs. The receptors originated from a human donor in good health. Both conserved end residues are trimmed from each CDR3.

j_call v_call cdr3_aa
TRBJ2-5 TRBV5-1 ASSFFQGQETQY
TRBJ1-3 TRBV7-2 ASSFAGAAGGNTIY
TRBJ1-6 TRBV10-1 ATGHRGAPLH
TRBJ2-1 TRBV29-1 SVAGSGPESGEQF
TRBJ2-1 TRBV9 ASSPTGVWNEQF
TRBJ1-4 TRBV6-5 ASSGGGGKLF
TRBJ2-5 TRBV6-5 ASRRLAGETQY
TRBJ1-1 TRBV2 ASTERPGVSTEAF
TRBJ2-2 TRBV9 ASSVATANTGELF
TRBJ2-5 TRBV7-2 ASTAGGETQY
TRBJ2-7 TRBV27 ASSLGQGRVQY
TRBJ2-3 TRBV6-5 ASSSRVPSTDTQY
TRBJ1-2 TRBV5-1 ASSLADETGISHNYGYT
TRBJ1-1 TRBV5-1 ASSAGLNTEAF
TRBJ2-2 TRBV14 ASSQDRSGELF
TRBJ2-2 TRBV19 ASSRQGAYTGELF
TRBJ1-3 TRBV10-3 AIGGEPSSGNTIY
TRBJ1-4 TRBV19 ASSIDHGRSGEKLF
TRBJ1-1 TRBV19 ATRTSGIRAF
TRBJ1-4 TRBV5-4 ASSKSGTGGEKLF
TRBJ2-7 TRBV10-3 AIKSQGTPLSEQY
TRBJ1-1 TRBV29-1 SVVTGAEAF
TRBJ1-2 TRBV11-2 ASSLWQGAGGYT
TRBJ1-4 TRBV10-3 AISDVTGGFATNEKLF
TRBJ1-1 TRBV6-1 ASSPRDRNTEAF
TRBJ1-2 TRBV18 ASSPLAVGYGYT
TRBJ1-1 TRBV19 ASSKEEREAF